This TCR beta chain is from a study of beta chain features in type 1 diabetes (dated by TCRdb to the late 2010s). About the investigation overall: Mean age, gender distribution, total cell number and subset yield were not different between patients and healthy donors. In the study, recently diagnosed type 1 diabetes patients and matched healthy donors were compared on the TCRB repertoires of their sorted circulating CD4+ T cell subsets. Regulatory and stem cell-like memory subsets were obtained from only 8 patients and about eight healthy donors, while naive and central memory subsets were obtained from all 30 or so donors. Across all samples, some 100,000,000 sorted cells were examined, and cell number per subset correlated strongly with RNA yield. What the authors observed across the whole study: In all four CD4+ subsets, TCRB CDR3 length was moderately but significantly shorter in type 1 diabetes patients. Fewer insertions and more nucleotide deletions at VDJ recombination sites were observed in patients with type 1 diabetes, implying thymic rearrangement abnormalities. Only small numbers of individuals were included in the HLA sub-analyses, which left unresolved whether HLA type had any influence on TCRB rearrangement. Naive, central memory and regulatory TCRB repertoires appeared to be more alike among patients than among healthy donors. Sequencing cDNA rather than genomic DNA could over-represent highly expressing activated cells, although activation and CD3 levels did not differ between groups. Shorter templates might be favored by PCR, yet because patient and control samples were amplified and corrected together, any such skew would affect both groups equally.

Concerning this clone: Its cognate antigen has yet to be identified. Within one base of it there is no much larger clone, and no base qualities were kept.

The entire amount of isolated RNA was reverse transcribed using the High Capacity cDNA Reverse Transcription Kit, so the sequenced TCRB transcripts were expressed ones. Naive, central memory and regulatory T cell samples underwent deep immunoSEQ sequencing, averaging approximately 3.5 million total reads per sample. Sorted cells were lysed in RLT buffer and RNA was extracted with DNase-treated RNeasy Micro or Mini kits, depending on cell number. To prevent cross-contamination, each cell subset was processed individually, whereas patient and healthy donor samples were processed jointly. The immunoSEQ multiplex PCR was used to amplify TCRB sequences from cDNA, yielding 87-bp fragments that span the CDR3 region. The amplicons were sequenced using the Illumina HiSeq platform. The authors' pipeline ran thus. Synthetic template baselines were used to correct PCR bias computationally, reads within Hamming distance 2 were collapsed, and singletons that could not be merged were discarded. Reads were aligned against IMGT so that V, D and J genes, CDR3 length and insertions or deletions at six rearrangement sites could be assigned. Within each subset, clonotype counts were normalized to sorted cell number, after which true diversity and Gini coefficients were computed with the tcR R package. The overlap coefficient, calculated on TCRB nucleotide sequences, was used to measure repertoire sharing. Out-of-frame TCRB sequences from naive cells were analyzed to stand in for the pre-selection repertoire. What TCRdb holds here is the immuneACCESS table cut down to in-frame rearrangements. Part of the clones is not present; checked against another copy, under half of the missing clones reflect an unresolved V gene, and the others are unexplained. The V and J calls and clone size are taken from that table; D and trimming were inferred from the DNA. A total of about 650,000 clones appear in this sample, under 15% of them only once. The top ten clonotypes cover roughly 0.11% of the sample.

From each donor, a single peripheral blood sample of approximately 0.11 L on average was drawn into heparinised tubes. Naive, central memory, regulatory and stem cell-like memory CD4+ T cells were sorted on a BD FACSAria II using a panel including CD45RO, CCR7, CD25, CD127, CD95 and CD27. Every sorted population had a purity above 98%. Right away, PBMCs were isolated by Lymphoprep density gradient centrifugation and were stained directly, with no culture step. Samples were stained and sorted in pairs, with one healthy donor and one patient per experiment, so that batch effects were minimized. V drops 3 bases and J drops 3 bases, leaving 6 bases in between. The CDR3 contains 12 residues, cysteine and phenylalanine counted. Just the 36-base CDR3 DNA is kept, in frame starting at base 1. The germline V gene yields KGHSH for CDR1 and LQKENI for CDR2.

The sample was naive CD4+ T cells from blood. The sample's cell subset or site label, in plain terms: true naive CD4+ T cells. The chain employs TRBV18 and TRBJ2-7; the D gene is not confidently resolved. This TCR was recovered from a man aged 25 to 45 with type 1 diabetes. The DNA is as follows: TGTGCCAGCTCACCCGGTCACTACGAGCAGTACTTC. Its protein product is CASSPGHYEQYF.